Below, 21 T cell receptor beta chains from the same sample are listed, as sequenced in a study of vaccination and CD4 T cells after COVID-19. Noted treatment: approximately 10-day PBMC culture with coronavirus spike peptide pools or control peptides (ViraFEST assay). Harvesting of the unexposed donor's CD4+ T cells predated the COVID-19 pandemic (2011-2018). These receptors' targets are unknown. Once obtained from cultured CD4+ T cells, the DNA was sequenced using the Oncomine TCR Beta short-read assay. TCRdb used MiXCR to reprocess the PCR reads, holding one entry per CDR3 protein. The sample lists 4,700 or so distinct CDR3 sequences, roughly 26% seen once, with about 45% in the top ten. The sequenced material came from CD4+ T cells from blood, cultured in vitro. Receptor source: a human donor in good health.

The chain is built from TRBV5-1 and TRBJ2-2; D remains unclear. The germline V gene encodes CDR1 SGHRS and CDR2 YFSETQ. V was cut by 4 bases and J by 3 bases, with 13 bases left in between. This CDR3 spans 15 amino acids. CDR3 bases: TGCGCCAGCAGCCCACCGACTGGGTACACCGGGGAGCTGTTTTTT. This codes for CASSPPTGYTGELFF.

Sample share makes this clonotype medium-sized. This chain links TRBV6-1 with TRBJ2-3, with 7 bases matching TRBD1. The CDR3 runs to 16 residues. Germline CDR1 is MNHNS and CDR2 is SASEGT. The junction had 14 bases not matched to a gene; V was cut back by 6 bases and J by 5 bases. CDR3: CASSFITGTEKDTQYF. The CDR3, as DNA: TGTGCCAGCAGCTTTATTACCGGGACAGAGAAAGATACGCAGTATTTT.

V gene TRBV6-4 combines with J gene TRBJ2-6; weak D call: TRBD1 (6 bases). The CDR3 runs to 18 residues. CDR1 is MRHNA and CDR2 is SNTAGT in the germline V gene. The V and J ends lost 4 bases and 2 bases respectively, with 18 bases between them. This chain's CDR3 is CASSAHMGARTGANVLTF. The CDR3 DNA is TGTGCCAGCAGTGCCCACATGGGGGCTAGGACTGGGGCCAACGTCCTGACTTTC.

This chain uses TRBV6-1 with TRBJ2-1, with D unresolved. Gene TRBJ2-7 matches the end of the DNA better, so the J call may be wrong. The length of the CDR3 is 13 residues. The germline V gene has CDR1 MNHNS and CDR2 SASEGT. As DNA, the CDR3 is TGTGCCAGCAGTGGCTACGCGCTATACGAGCAGTACTTC. This sequence encodes CASSGYALYEQYF.

The rearrangement joins TRBV6-1 to TRBJ1-6, with a possible D match to TRBD1 (5 bases). The V end lost 0 bases, the J end lost 4 bases, and 10 bases lay between the germline ends. The CDR3 loop spans 16 amino acids. Germline V CDR1 and CDR2: MNHNS, SASEGT. The CDR3 here is CASSEAGPSYNSPLHF. In DNA form, the CDR3 reads TGTGCCAGCAGTGAAGCGGGGCCATCTTATAATTCACCCCTCCACTTT.

This chain links TRBV5-8 with TRBJ2-2, with D uncertain. Trimming shortened V by 1 base and J by 2 bases, and 9 bases separated the two germline ends. Germline V gene sequence: CDR1 SGHTS, CDR2 YDEGEE. The CDR3 length is 15 residues. CDR3 protein: CASSLFVANTGELFF. The CDR3 nucleotides are TGTGCCAGCAGCTTGTTCGTGGCAAACACCGGGGAGCTGTTTTTT.

The chain is built from TRBV5-6 and TRBJ1-5, with D possibly matching TRBD1 (6 bases). Germline values: CDR1 SGHDT, CDR2 YYEEEE. The CDR3 consists of 16 residues. V lost 0 bases to trimming and J lost 2 bases, with 12 bases between them. CDR3 loop: CASSLGAGGGNQPQHF. The CDR3 DNA reads TGTGCCAGCAGCTTGGGAGCCGGGGGCGGCAATCAGCCCCAGCATTTT. Variable domain in full (rest from reference TRBV5-6 and TRBJ1-5): DAGVTQSPTHLIKTRGQQVTLRCSPKSGHDTVSWYQQALGQGPQFIFQYYEEEERQRGNFPDRFSGHQFPNYSSELNVNALLLGDSALYLCASSLGAGGGNQPQHFGDGTRLSIL.

This clonotype was detected only a few times. The V gene is TRBV27, the J gene TRBJ1-3, with D possibly TRBD1 on 5 matching bases. The V end was cut by 7 bases, the J end by 3 bases, with 10 bases between. The CDR3 loop spans 13 amino acids. Germline CDR1 MNHEY, CDR2 SMNVEV (reference sequence). CDR3 sequence: CASIPTVGNTIYF. DNA of the CDR3: TGTGCCAGCATTCCGACAGTTGGAAACACCATATATTTT.

The chain joins TRBV5-1 to TRBJ2-3; D not resolved. Per the germline V gene, CDR1 is SGHRS and CDR2 is YFSETQ. Trimming stripped 3 bases from V and 10 bases from J, with 9 bases between. This CDR3 is built from 11 residues. The CDR3 loop is CASSSYEAQYF. The CDR3 DNA follows: TGCGCCAGCAGCTCTTACGAGGCGCAGTATTTT.

This clonotype was observed a handful of times. The chain links TRBV7-3 to TRBJ2-1, with a possible D match to TRBD1 (6 bases). The germline CDR1 and CDR2 sequences are SGHTA and FQGTGA. The germline V and J ends were trimmed by 0 bases and 11 bases, with 11 bases remaining between them. This CDR3 has 13 residues. The CDR3 sequence: CASSLTWQGKQFF. The CDR3 DNA is TGTGCCAGCAGCTTAACGTGGCAGGGGAAGCAGTTCTTC.

Remarks on this clonotype: A read error may produce the germline difference seen at one junction end. The genes are TRBV28 and TRBJ1-2; the D is unclear. This CDR3 has 15 residues. Germline CDR1 and CDR2: MDHEN and SYDVKM. CDR3: CASSFVSAPNYGHTF. The CDR3 region has the DNA TGTGCCAGCAGTTTCGTTAGCGCACCTAACTATGGCCACACCTTC.

The J gene is TRBJ1-2, the V gene TRBV5-4; tentatively, D is TRBD1 (6 bases). The V gene lost 0 bases and the J gene lost 8 bases, with 11 bases spanning the gap. The CDR3 totals 13 residues. The germline V gene has CDR1 SGHNT and CDR2 YYREEE (reference sequence). The CDR3 reads CASSLDRAFGYTF. The CDR3 nucleotides read TGTGCCAGCAGCTTGGACAGGGCTTTCGGCTACACCTTC.

This clonotype was counted a few times. V usage is TRBV6-1 and J usage is TRBJ1-6; a weak D match, TRBD1 (6 bases). The germline V gene encodes CDR1 MNHNS and CDR2 SASEGT. The V end was cut by 7 bases, the J end by 9 bases, with 16 bases between. This CDR3 comprises 14 residues. The CDR3 nucleotides read TGTGCCAGCACAAGAGGGGGGCAGGGTTCACCCCTCCACTTT. This translates into CASTRGGQGSPLHF.

This chain uses TRBV11-2 with TRBJ2-1; D unresolved. V was shortened by 1 base and J by 4 bases, with 11 bases between the two germline ends. The CDR3 contains 15 residues. The germline CDR1 and CDR2 sequences are SGHAT and FQNNGV. CDR3 residues: CASSLGGTAYNEQFF. The CDR3 DNA reads as TGTGCCAGCAGCTTAGGCGGTACGGCATACAATGAGCAGTTCTTC. The full variable domain, its missing parts supplied by reference TRBV11-2 and TRBJ2-1, is EAGVAQSPRYKIIEKRQSVAFWCNPISGHATLYWYQQILGQGPKLLIQFQNNGVVDDSQLPKDRFSAERLKGVDSTLKIQPAKLEDSAVYLCASSLGGTAYNEQFFGPGTRLTVL.

This clonotype is labeled as medium-sized. This chain links TRBV7-2 with TRBJ1-5; D call uncertain. The V end lost 4 bases, the J end lost 3 bases, and 4 bases lay between the germline ends. Germline lookup yields CDR1 SGHTA and CDR2 FQGNSA. The CDR3 spans 12 residues. The CDR3 region has the DNA TGTGCCAGCAGCTCAGACAATCAGCCCCAGCATTTT. Translation gives CASSSDNQPQHF.

This clonotype came up a few times. The genes are TRBV7-8 and TRBJ2-3, with 7 bases aligning to TRBD1. The CDR3 contains 14 residues. The germline gives CDR1 SGHVS, CDR2 FQNEAQ. J was trimmed by 6 bases and V by 1 base; bases with no gene match: 4. The CDR3 DNA follows: TGTGCCAGCAGCTTAGACGCCAGGGGGGATACGCAGTATTTT. Translation: CASSLDARGDTQYF. Full variable domain (outside the CDR3, taken from reference TRBV7-8 and TRBJ2-3): GAGVSQSPRYKVAKRGQDVALRCDPISGHVSLFWYQQALGQGPEFLTYFQNEAQLDKSGLPSDRFFAERPEGSVSTLKIQRTQQEDSAVYLCASSLDARGDTQYFGPGTRLTVL.

V gene TRBV11-2 combines with J gene TRBJ2-7; 7 bases align to TRBD2. The ends lost 3 bases at V and 5 bases at J; junction bases unmatched: 7. The CDR3 sequence is 14 residues long. The germline V gene encodes CDR1 SGHAT and CDR2 FQNNGV. Here the CDR3 reads CASSLNRGEDEQYF. The CDR3, as DNA: TGTGCCAGCAGCTTGAATCGGGGGGAGGACGAGCAGTACTTC.

By share, this clonotype ranks as medium-sized. DNA for the CDR3: TGCAGTGCTAGACCCGGGACTAGCGACAATGAGCAGTTCTTC. Residues: CSARPGTSDNEQFF. The chain couples TRBV20-1 to TRBJ2-1, with 10 bases aligning to TRBD2. This CDR3 contains 14 residues. Germline trimming cut 2 bases from V and 5 bases from J; bases unmatched to any gene: 3. CDR1 DFQATT and CDR2 SNEGSKA come from the germline V gene (reference sequence).

CDR3 nucleotide sequence: TGTGCCAGCAGTGCGTTTTCCCGGGCCGGGGGCGTAGGAGCTTTCTTT. Translated, it gives CASSAFSRAGGVGAFF. This sequence joins TRBV28 and TRBJ1-1; D may be TRBD1 (6 bases). Germline values: CDR1 MDHEN, CDR2 SYDVKM. This CDR3 is built from 16 residues. With 5 bases removed from V and 10 bases from J, the gap between germline ends came to 26 bases.

The rearrangement uses TRBV7-9 and TRBJ1-5; D remains ambiguous. CDR1 is SEHNR and CDR2 is FQNEAQ in the germline V gene (reference sequence). V was trimmed by 1 base and J by 4 bases, leaving 11 bases between them. This CDR3 comprises 15 residues. The CDR3 region has the DNA TGTGCCAGCAGCTTAGACGGATGGCTAAATCAGCCCCAGCATTTT. Its translation: CASSLDGWLNQPQHF. The full variable domain, with the rest looked up from reference TRBV7-9 and TRBJ1-5, is DTGVSQNPRHKITKRGQNVTFRCDPISEHNRLYWYRQTLGQGPEFLTYFQNEAQLEKSRLLSDRFSAERPKGSFSTLEIQRTEQGDSAMYLCASSLDGWLNQPQHFGDGTRLSIL.

There are a few counts of this clonotype. The chain joins TRBV2 to TRBJ1-5; D gene unclear. The germline V gene has CDR1 SNHLY and CDR2 FYNNEI. The V end lost 7 bases, the J end lost 5 bases, and 9 bases lay between the germline ends. The CDR3 is made up of 12 amino acids. CDR3 region: CASKDGDQPQHF. The CDR3 DNA reads TGTGCCAGCAAAGATGGGGATCAGCCCCAGCATTTT. Looking up the rest from reference TRBV2 and TRBJ1-5 gives the full variable domain: EPEVTQTPSHQVTQMGQEVILRCVPISNHLYFYWYRQILGQKVEFLVSFYNNEISEKSEIFDDQFSVERPDGSNFTLKIRSTKLEDSAMYFCASKDGDQPQHFGDGTRLSIL.